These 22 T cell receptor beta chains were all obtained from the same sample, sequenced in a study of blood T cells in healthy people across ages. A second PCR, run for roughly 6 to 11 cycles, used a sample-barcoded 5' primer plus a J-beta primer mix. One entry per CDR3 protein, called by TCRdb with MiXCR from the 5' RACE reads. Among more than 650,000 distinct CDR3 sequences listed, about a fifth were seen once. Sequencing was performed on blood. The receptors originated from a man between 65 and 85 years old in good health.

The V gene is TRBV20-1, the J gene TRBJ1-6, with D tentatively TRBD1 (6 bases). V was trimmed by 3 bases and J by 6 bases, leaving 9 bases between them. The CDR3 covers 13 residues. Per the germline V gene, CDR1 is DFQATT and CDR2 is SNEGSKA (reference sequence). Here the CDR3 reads CSARWTANSPLHF. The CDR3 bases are TGCAGTGCTAGGTGGACAGCTAATTCACCCCTCCACTTT.

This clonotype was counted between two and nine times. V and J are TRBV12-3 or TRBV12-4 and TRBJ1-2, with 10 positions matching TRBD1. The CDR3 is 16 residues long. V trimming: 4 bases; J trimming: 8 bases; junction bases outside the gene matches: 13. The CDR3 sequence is CASSSHGTGVSGGYTF. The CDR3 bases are TGTGCCAGCAGTTCCCACGGGACAGGGGTGTCAGGAGGCTACACCTTC.

The CDR3 DNA is TGTGCCAGCAGCCAAGCGGGGGCAACCTACGAGCAGTACTTC. Protein: CASSQAGATYEQYF. J is TRBJ2-7 and V is TRBV7-2, with 8 positions matching TRBD2. The trim removed 5 bases at V and 2 bases at J, leaving 5 bases unmatched. CDR3 length: 14 residues. Germline V gene sequence: CDR1 SGHTA, CDR2 FQGNSA.

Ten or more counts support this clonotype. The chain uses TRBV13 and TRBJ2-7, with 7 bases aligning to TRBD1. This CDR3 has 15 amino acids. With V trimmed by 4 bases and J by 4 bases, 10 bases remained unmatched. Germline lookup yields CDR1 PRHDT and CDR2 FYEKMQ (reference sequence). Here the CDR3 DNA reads TGTGCCAGCAGCTATAAGTCGGACAGGATTTACGAGCAGTACTTC. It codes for CASSYKSDRIYEQYF. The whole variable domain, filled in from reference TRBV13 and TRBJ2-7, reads AAGVIQSPRHLIKEKRETATLKCYPIPRHDTVYWYQQGPGQDPQFLISFYEKMQSDKGSIPDRFSAQQFSDYHSELNMSSLELGDSALYFCASSYKSDRIYEQYFGPGTRLTVT.

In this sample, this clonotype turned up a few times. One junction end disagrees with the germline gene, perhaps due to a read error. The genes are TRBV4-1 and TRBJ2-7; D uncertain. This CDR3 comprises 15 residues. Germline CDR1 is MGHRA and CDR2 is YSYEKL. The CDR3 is CTSSLQMVVSYEQYF. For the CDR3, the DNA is TGCACCAGCAGCCTACAGATGGTTGTCTCCTACGAGCAGTACTTC.

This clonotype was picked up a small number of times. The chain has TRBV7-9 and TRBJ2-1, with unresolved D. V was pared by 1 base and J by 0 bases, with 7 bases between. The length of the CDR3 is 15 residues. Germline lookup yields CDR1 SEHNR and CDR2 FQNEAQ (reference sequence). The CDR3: CASSLVMSSYNEQFF. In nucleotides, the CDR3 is TGTGCCAGCAGCTTAGTAATGAGCTCCTACAATGAGCAGTTCTTC.

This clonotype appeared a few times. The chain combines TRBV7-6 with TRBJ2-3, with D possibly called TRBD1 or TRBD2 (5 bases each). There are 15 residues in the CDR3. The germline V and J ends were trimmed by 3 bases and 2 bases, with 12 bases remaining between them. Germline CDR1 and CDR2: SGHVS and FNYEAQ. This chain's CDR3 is CASSFGAGFTDTQYF. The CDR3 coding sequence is TGTGCCAGCAGCTTTGGGGCGGGCTTCACAGATACGCAGTATTTT.

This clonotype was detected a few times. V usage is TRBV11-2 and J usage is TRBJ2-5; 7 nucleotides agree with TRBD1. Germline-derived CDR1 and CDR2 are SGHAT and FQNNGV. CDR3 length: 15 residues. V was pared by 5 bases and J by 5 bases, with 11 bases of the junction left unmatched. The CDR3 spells CASSARTGLRETQYF. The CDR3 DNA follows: TGTGCCAGCAGCGCCCGGACAGGCCTCCGGGAGACCCAGTACTTC.

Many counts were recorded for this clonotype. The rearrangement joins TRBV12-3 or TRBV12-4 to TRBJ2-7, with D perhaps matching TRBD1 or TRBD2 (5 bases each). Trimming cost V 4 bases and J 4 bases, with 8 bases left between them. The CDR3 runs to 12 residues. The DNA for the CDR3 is TGTGCCAGCAGTTATGAGGGGTACGAGCAGTACGTC. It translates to CASSYEGYEQYV.

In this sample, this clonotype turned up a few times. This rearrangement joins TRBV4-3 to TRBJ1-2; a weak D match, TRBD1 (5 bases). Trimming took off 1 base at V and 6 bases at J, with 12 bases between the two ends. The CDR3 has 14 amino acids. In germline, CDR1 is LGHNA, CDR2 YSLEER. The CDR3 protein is CASSQARRDDGYTF. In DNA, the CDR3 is TGCGCCAGCAGCCAAGCACGCAGGGACGATGGCTACACCTTC.

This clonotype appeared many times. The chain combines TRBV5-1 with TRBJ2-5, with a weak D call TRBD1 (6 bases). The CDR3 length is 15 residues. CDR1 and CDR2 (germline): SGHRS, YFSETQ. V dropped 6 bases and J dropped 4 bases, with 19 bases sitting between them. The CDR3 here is CASTHQGNRAETQYF. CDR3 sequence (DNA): TGCGCCAGCACCCACCAGGGAAACAGGGCAGAGACCCAGTACTTC. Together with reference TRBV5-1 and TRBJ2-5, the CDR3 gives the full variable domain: KAGVTQTPRYLIKTRGQQVTLSCSPISGHRSVSWYQQTPGQGLQFLFEYFSETQRNKGNFPGRFSGRQFSNSRSEMNVSTLELGDSALYLCASTHQGNRAETQYFGPGTRLLVL.

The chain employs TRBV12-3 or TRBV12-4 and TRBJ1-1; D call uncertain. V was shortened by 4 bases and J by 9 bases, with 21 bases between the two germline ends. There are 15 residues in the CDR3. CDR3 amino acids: CASSSLHGSTSKAFF. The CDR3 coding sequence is TGTGCCAGCAGTTCCCTACATGGTTCCACCTCAAAAGCTTTCTTT.

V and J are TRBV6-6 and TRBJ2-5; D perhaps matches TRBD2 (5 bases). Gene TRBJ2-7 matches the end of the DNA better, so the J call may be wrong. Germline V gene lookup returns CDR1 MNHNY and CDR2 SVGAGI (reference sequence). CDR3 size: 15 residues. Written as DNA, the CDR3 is TGTGCCAGCAGTTATTTGTCTAGGACTTCCTACGAGCAGTACTTC. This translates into CASSYLSRTSYEQYF.

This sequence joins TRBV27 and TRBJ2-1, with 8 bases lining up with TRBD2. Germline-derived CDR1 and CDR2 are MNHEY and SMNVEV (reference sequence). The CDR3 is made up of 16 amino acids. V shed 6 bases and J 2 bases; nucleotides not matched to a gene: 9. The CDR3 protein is CASSHSAGEAYNEQFF. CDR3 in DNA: TGTGCCAGCAGCCACTCAGCGGGAGAGGCCTACAATGAGCAGTTCTTC.

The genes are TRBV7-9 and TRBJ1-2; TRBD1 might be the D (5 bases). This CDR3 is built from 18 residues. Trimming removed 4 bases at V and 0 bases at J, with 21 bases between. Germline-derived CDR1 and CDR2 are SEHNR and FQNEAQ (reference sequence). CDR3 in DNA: TGTGCCAGCAGCTCGCGGGGAGAGGCCGGGGGAGCTAACTATGGCTACACCTTC. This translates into CASSSRGEAGGANYGYTF.

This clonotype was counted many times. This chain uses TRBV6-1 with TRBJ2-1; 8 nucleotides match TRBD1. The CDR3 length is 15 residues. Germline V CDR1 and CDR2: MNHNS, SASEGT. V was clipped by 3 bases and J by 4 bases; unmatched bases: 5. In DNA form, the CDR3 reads TGTGCCAGCAGTGAGTACAGGGGGGCTTACAATGAGCAGTTCTTC. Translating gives CASSEYRGAYNEQFF.

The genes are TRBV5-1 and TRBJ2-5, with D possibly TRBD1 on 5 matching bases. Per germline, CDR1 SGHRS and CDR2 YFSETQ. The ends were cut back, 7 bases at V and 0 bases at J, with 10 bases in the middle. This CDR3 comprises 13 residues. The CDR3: CASQAGNQETQYF. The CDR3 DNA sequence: TGCGCCAGCCAGGCAGGGAACCAAGAGACCCAGTACTTC.

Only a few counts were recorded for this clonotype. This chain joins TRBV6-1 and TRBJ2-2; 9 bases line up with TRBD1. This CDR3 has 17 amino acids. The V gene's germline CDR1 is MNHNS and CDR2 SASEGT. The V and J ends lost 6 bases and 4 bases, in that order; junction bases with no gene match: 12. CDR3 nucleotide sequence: TGTGCCAGCAGCAGAATGGGGACAGGGCTAGGCACCGGGGAGCTGTTTTTT. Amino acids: CASSRMGTGLGTGELFF.

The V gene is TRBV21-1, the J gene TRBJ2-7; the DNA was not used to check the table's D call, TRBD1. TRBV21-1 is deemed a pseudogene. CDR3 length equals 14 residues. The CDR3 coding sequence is TGTGCCAGCAGCAGGTCCGACAGGGGCTACGAGCAGTACGTC. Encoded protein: CASSRSDRGYEQYV.

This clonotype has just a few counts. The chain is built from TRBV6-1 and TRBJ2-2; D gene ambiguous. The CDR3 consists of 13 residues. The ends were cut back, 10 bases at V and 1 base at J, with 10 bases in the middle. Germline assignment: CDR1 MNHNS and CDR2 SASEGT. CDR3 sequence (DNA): TGTGCCACGCTGGACCTGAACACCGGGGAGCTGTTTTTT. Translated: CATLDLNTGELFF.

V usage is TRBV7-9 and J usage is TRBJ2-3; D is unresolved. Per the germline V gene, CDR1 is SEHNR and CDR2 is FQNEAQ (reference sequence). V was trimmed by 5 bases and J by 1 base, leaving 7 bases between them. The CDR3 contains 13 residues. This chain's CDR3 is CASSAVGTDTQYF. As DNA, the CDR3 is TGTGCCAGCAGCGCCGTCGGCACAGATACGCAGTATTTT.

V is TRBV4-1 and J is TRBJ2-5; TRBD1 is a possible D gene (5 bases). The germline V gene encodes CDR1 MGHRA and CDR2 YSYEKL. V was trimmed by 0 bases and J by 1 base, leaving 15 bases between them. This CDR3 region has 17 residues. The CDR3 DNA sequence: TGCGCCAGCAGCCAAGATCTGGGTGGGGCGATCCAAGAGACCCAGTACTTC. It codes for CASSQDLGGAIQETQYF.